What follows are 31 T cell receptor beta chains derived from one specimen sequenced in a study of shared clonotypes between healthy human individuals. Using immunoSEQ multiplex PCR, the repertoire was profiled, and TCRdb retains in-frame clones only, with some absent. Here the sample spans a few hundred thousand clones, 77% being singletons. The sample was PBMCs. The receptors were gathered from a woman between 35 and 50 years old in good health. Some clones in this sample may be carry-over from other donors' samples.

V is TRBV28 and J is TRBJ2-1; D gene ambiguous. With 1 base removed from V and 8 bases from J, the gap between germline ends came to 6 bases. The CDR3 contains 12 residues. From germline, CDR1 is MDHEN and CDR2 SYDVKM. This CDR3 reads CASSLLWDEQFF. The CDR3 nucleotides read TGTGCCAGCAGTTTATTATGGGATGAGCAGTTCTTC.

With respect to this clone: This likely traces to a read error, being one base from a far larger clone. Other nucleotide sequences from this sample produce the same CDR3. The CDR3 loop is CAWSRVGLYGELFF. CDR3 sequence (DNA): TGTGCCTGGAGTCGGGTAGGGTTATACGGGGAGCTGTTTTTT. V is TRBV30 and J is TRBJ2-2; no firm D call. With 2 bases removed from V and 7 bases from J, the gap between germline ends came to 14 bases. This CDR3 has 14 residues. Germline assignment: CDR1 GTSNPN and CDR2 SVGIG (reference sequence).

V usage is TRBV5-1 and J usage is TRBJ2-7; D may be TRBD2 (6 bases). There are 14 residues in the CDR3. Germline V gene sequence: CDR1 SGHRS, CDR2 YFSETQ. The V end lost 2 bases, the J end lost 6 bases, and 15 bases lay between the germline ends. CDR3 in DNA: TGCGCCAGCAGCTTAATTGTACCAGCGGGCGAGCAGTACTTC. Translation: CASSLIVPAGEQYF.

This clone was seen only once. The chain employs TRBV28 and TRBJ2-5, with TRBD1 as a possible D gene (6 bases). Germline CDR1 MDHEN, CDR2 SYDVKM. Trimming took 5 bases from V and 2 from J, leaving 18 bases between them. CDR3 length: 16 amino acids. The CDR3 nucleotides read TGTGCCAGCAGTGCCCGTGGTTTTAGGGGGCAAGAGACCCAGTACTTC. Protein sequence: CASSARGFRGQETQYF.

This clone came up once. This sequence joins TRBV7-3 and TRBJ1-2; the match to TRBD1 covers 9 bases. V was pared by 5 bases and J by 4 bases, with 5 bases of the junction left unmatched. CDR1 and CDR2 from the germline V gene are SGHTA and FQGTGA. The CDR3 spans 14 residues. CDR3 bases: TGTGCCAGCAGCCAAACGGACAGGGGCTATGGCTACACCTTC. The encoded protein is CASSQTDRGYGYTF. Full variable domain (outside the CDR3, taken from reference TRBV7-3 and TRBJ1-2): GAGVSQTPSNKVTEKGKYVELRCDPISGHTALYWYRQSLGQGPEFLIYFQGTGAADDSGLPNDRFFAVRPEGSVSTLKIQRTERGDSAVYLCASSQTDRGYGYTFGSGTRLTVV.

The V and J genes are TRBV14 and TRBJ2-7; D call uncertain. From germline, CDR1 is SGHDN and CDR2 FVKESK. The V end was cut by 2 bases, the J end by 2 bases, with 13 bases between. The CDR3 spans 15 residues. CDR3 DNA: TGTGCCAGCAGCCAACTCCTGGCCAGACCCTACGAGCAGTACTTC. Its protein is CASSQLLARPYEQYF. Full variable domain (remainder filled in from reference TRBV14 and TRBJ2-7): EAGVTQFPSHSVIEKGQTVTLRCDPISGHDNLYWYRRVMGKEIKFLLHFVKESKQDESGMPNNRFLAERTGGTYSTLKVQPAELEDSGVYFCASSQLLARPYEQYFGPGTRLTVT.

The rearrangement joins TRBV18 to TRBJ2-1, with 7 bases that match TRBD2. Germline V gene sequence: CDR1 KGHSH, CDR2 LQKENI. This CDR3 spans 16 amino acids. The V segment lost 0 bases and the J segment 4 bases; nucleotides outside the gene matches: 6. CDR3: CASSPPGGSGYNEQFF. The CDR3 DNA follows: TGTGCCAGCTCACCACCGGGCGGGAGCGGATACAATGAGCAGTTCTTC.

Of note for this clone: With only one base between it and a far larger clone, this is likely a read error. CDR3 nucleotides: TGTGCCTGGAACCAACAAAACTCCTACGAGCAGTACTTC. Amino acids: CAWNQQNSYEQYF. The chain has TRBV30 and TRBJ2-7, with D hard to call. The V gene's germline CDR1 is GTSNPN and CDR2 SVGIG (reference sequence). CDR3 length: 13 amino acids. Between the trimmed V and J ends, which lost 4 bases and 0 bases, there was a span of 10 bases. Based on the CDR3 plus reference TRBV30 and TRBJ2-7, the full variable domain is SQTIHQWPATLVQPVGSPLSLECTVEGTSNPNLYWYRQAAGRGLQLLFYSVGIGQISSEVPQNLSASRPQDRQFILSSKKLLLSDSGFYLCAWNQQNSYEQYFGPGTRLTVT.

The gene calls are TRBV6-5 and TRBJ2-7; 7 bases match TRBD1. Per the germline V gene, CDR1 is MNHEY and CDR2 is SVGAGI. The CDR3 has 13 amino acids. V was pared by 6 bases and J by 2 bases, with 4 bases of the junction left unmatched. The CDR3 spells CASRRGQAYEQYF. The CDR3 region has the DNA TGTGCCAGCAGACGAGGACAGGCCTACGAGCAGTACTTC.

As DNA, the CDR3 is TGTGCCATCGGCCTAGCGTTGAACGAGCAGTACTTC. Amino acids: CAIGLALNEQYF. The rearrangement uses TRBV10-3 and TRBJ2-7; possible D gene TRBD2, 6 bases. Trimming stripped 8 bases from V and 5 bases from J, with 13 bases between. The germline CDR1 and CDR2 sequences are ENHRY and SYGVKD. CDR3 length: 12 residues.

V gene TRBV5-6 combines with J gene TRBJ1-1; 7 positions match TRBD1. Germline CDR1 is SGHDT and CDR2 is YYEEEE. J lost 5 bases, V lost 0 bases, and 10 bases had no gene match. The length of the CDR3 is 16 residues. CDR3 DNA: TGTGCCAGCAGCTTGGCCAGACAGGGTAGGGGGACTGAAGCTTTCTTT. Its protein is CASSLARQGRGTEAFF.

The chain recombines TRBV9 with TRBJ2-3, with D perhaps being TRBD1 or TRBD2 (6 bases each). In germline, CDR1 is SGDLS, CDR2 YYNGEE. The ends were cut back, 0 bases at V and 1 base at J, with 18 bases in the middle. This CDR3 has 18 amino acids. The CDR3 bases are TGTGCCAGCAGCGTAGATGCGGGACACCCTTACCGCACAGATACGCAGTATTTT. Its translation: CASSVDAGHPYRTDTQYF.

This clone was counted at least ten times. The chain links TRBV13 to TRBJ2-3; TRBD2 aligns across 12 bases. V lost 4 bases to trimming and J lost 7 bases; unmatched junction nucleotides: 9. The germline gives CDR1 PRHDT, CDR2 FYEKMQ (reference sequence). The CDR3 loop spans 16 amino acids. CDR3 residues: CASSSSATSGSNTQYF. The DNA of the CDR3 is TGTGCCAGCAGCTCCTCCGCGACTAGCGGGAGCAATACGCAGTATTTT.

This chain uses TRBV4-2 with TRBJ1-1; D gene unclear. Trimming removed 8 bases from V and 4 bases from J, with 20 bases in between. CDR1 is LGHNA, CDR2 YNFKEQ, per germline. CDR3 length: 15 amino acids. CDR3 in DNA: TGTGCCAGCGCACCCAGACCACAGAGGGTCACTGAAGCTTTCTTT. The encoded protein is CASAPRPQRVTEAFF.

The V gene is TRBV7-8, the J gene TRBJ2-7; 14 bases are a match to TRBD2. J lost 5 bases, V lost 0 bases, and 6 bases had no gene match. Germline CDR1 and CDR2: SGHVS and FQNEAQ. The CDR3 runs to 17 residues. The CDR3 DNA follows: TGTGCCAGCAGCTTAGCGGGGGGACTAGCGGGAGACCACGAGCAGTACTTC. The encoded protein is CASSLAGGLAGDHEQYF.

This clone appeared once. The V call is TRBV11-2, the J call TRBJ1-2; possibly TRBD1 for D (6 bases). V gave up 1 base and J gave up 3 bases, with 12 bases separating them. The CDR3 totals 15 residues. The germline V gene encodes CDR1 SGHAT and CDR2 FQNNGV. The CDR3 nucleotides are TGTGCCAGCAGCTTAGCTGCCGGGACACACTATGGCTACACCTTC. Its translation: CASSLAAGTHYGYTF.

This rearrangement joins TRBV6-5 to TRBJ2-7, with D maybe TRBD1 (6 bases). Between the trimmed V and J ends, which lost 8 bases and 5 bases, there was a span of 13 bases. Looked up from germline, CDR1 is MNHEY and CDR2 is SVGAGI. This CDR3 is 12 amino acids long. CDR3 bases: TGTGCCAGCGGATTCAGGGGCGACGAGCAGTACTTC. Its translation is CASGFRGDEQYF.

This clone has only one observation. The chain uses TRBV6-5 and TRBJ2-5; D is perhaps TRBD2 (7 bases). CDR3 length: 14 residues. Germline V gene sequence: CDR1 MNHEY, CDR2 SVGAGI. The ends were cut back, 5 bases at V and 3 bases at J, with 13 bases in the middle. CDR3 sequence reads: CASSRGGHEETQYF. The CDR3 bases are TGTGCCAGCAGTAGGGGGGGACATGAAGAGACCCAGTACTTC.

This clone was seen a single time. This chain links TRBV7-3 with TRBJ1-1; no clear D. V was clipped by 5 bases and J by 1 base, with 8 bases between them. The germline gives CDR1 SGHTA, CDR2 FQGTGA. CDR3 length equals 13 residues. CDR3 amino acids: CASSPVGNTEAFF. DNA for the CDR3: TGTGCCAGCAGCCCAGTGGGGAACACTGAAGCTTTCTTT.

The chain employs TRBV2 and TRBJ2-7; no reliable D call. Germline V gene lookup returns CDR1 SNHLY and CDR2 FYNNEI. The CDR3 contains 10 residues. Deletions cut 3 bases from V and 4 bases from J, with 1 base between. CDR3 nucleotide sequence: TGTGCCAGCAGTGAGTACGAGCAGTACTTC. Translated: CASSEYEQYF.

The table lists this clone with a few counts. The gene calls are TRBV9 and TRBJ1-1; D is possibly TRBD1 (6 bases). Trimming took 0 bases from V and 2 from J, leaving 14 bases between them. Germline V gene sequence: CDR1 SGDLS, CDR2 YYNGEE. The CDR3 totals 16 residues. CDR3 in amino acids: CASSVAGQGDNTEAFF. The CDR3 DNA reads TGTGCCAGCAGCGTAGCGGGACAAGGGGACAACACTGAAGCTTTCTTT.

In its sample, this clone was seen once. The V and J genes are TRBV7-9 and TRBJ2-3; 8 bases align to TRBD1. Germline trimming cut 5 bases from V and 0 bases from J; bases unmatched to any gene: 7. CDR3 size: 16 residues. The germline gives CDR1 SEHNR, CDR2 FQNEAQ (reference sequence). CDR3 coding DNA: TGTGCCAGCAGCGGGGACAGGCCTCCTAGCACAGATACGCAGTATTTT. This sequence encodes CASSGDRPPSTDTQYF.

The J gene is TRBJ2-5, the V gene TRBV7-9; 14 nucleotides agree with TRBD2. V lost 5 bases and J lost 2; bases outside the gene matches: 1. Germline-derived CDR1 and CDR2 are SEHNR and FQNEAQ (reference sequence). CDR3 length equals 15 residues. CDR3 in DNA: TGTGCCAGCAGCAGGACTAGCGGGAGGCAAGAGACCCAGTACTTC. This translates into CASSRTSGRQETQYF.

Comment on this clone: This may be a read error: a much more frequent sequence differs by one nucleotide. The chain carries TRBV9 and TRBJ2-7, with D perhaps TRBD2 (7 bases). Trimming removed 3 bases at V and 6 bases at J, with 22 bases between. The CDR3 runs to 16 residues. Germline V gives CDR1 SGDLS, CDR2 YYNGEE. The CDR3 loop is CASSEGGTGGSREQYF. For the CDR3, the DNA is TGTGCCAGCAGCGAGGGGGGGACTGGCGGGAGCCGCGAGCAGTACTTC.

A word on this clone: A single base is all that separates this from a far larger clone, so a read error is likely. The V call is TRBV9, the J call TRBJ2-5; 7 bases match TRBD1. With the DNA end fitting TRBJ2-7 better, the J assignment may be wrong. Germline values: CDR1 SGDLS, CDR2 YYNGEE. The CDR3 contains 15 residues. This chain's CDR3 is CASSAAGGPSNEQYF. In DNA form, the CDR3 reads TGTGCCAGCAGCGCCGCAGGGGGTCCTTCGAACGAGCAGTACTTC.

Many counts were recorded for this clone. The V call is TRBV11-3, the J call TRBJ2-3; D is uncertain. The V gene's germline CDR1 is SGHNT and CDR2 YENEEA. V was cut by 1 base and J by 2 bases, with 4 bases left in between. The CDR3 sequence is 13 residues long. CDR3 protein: CASSLGITDTQYF. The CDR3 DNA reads TGTGCCAGCAGCTTAGGGATCACAGATACGCAGTATTTT.

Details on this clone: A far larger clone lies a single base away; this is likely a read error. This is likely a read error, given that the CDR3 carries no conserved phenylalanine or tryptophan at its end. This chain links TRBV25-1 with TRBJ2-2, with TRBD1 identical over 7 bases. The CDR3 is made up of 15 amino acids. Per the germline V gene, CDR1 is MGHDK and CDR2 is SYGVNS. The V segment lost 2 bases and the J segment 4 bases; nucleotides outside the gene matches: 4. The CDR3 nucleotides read TGTGCCAGCAGTGAAGGGGCAGGGGGCACCGGGGAGCTGTTTCTT. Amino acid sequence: CASSEGAGGTGELFL.

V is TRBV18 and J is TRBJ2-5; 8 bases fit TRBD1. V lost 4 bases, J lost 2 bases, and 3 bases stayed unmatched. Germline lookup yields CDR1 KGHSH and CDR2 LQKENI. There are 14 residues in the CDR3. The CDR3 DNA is TGTGCCAGCTCACGCAACAGGGGGCAAGAGACCCAGTACTTC. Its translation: CASSRNRGQETQYF.

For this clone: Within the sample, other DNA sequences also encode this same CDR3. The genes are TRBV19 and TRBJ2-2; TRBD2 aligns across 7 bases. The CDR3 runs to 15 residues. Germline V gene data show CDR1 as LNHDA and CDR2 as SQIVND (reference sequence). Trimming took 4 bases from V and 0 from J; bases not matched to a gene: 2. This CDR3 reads CASSTSGANTGELFF. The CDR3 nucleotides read TGTGCCAGTAGTACTAGCGGCGCGAACACCGGGGAGCTGTTTTTT.

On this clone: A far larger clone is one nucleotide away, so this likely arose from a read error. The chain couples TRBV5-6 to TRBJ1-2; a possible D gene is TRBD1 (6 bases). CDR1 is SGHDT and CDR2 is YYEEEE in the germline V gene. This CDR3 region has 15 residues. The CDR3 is CANSYERTDHYGYTF. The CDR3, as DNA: TGTGCCAACAGCTACGAGCGGACAGACCACTATGGCTACACCTTC.

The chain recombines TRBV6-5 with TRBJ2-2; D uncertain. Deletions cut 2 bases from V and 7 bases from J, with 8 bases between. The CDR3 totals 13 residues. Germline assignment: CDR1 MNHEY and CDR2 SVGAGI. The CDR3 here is CASSYHRIGELFF. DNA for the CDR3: TGTGCCAGCAGTTACCATCGAATCGGGGAGCTGTTTTTT.